This T cell receptor (beta chain) was documented in a study of CD8+CD57+ T cells in acquired aplastic anemia. The study, taken as a whole, reports: Patient and control CD8+ Simpson's diversity was not significantly different.

Note on this clonotype: Its specificity is unknown. A read error may account for a junction end that differs from germline.

Genomic DNA templated the TCR beta VDJ and CDR3 profiling. A single record per CDR3 protein comes from TCRdb applying MiXCR to the reads. This sample has some 220,000 distinct CDR3 sequences, with roughly 33% found just once. Sequences were obtained from sorted CD4+, CD8+, or CD8+CD57+ T cells (not recorded which) from PBMCs. The receptor was isolated from a human donor in good health, serving as a control.

The CDR3 bases are TGTGCCAGCAGTGTCGCGGGACACAAAGAAGAGACCCAGTGCTTC. Residues: CASSVAGHKEETQCF. The V gene is TRBV2, the J gene TRBJ2-5; the D gene could be TRBD1 or TRBD2 (6 bases each). The CDR3 is 15 amino acids. Germline CDR1 reads SNHLY; CDR2 reads FYNNEI.